This is a list of T cell receptor beta chains from one sample in a study of identical twins. TCRdb re-derived calls from the 5' RACE reads in MiXCR, one entry per CDR3 protein. The data show about 240,000 distinct CDR3 sequences, about 13% seen once. This sample was shared with a second study, whose subject was yellow fever vaccine responses in identical twins.

Sequencing used memory (CD45RO+) T cells sorted from blood. Receptors originate from a woman between 18 and 29 years old in good health. CDR3s include the opening cysteine and the closing phenylalanine or tryptophan. A D gene is named only where the DNA matches it firmly. Not every row has a clone size; where given, it reads once, few, many or a size class.

clone size	D gene	J gene	V gene	CDR3 DNA	CDR3 protein
-	TRBD1	TRBJ1-2	TRBV28	TGTGCCAGCAGTTTGGAGGGGGCGCGGTATGGCTACACCTTC	CASSLEGARYGYTF
many	-	TRBJ1-1	TRBV25-1	TGTGCCAGCAGTGAATACTGGGGGACTGAAGCTTTCTTT	CASSEYWGTEAFF
-	-	TRBJ2-1	TRBV28	TGTGCCAGCAGCCCGGGCGGTGGAACCTACAATGAGCAGTTCTTC	CASSPGGGTYNEQFF
-	-	TRBJ2-7	TRBV5-6	TGTGCCAGCAGTTCCCTTAGCGGGACAGTCGAGCAGTACTTC	CASSSLSGTVEQYF
few	-	TRBJ2-1	TRBV11-2	TGTGCCAGCAGCCCCTACGTAGCGGCCTACAATGAGCAGTTCTTC	CASSPYVAAYNEQFF
-	-	TRBJ1-2	TRBV30	TGTGCCTGGAGTGCTCTGAAGGCTGGGGGTGGCTACACCTTC	CAWSALKAGGGYTF
many	TRBD2	TRBJ2-2	TRBV3-1	TGTGCCAGCAGCCGGACTAGCGGGGGGAACACCGGGGAGCTGTTTTTT	CASSRTSGGNTGELFF
few	-	TRBJ2-2	TRBV10-3	TGTGCCATCAGTCCGGGGGTTGGTACCGGGGAGCTGTTTTTT	CAISPGVGTGELFF
few	-	TRBJ2-5	TRBV10-3	TGTGCCATCAGTGAGTCCGGCAGAGTAGAGACCCAGTACTTC	CAISESGRVETQYF
-	TRBD1	TRBJ2-3	TRBV5-1	TGCGCCAGCAGCTTCCGGGACAGAACAGATACGCAGTATTTT	CASSFRDRTDTQYF
many	TRBD1	TRBJ1-6	TRBV18	TGTGCCAGCTCACTTGGACAGGGTAATTCACCCCTCCACTTT	CASSLGQGNSPLHF
-	-	TRBJ1-2	TRBV19	TGTGCCAGTAGTACCTCACAGGGAGGTGGCTACACCTTC	CASSTSQGGGYTF
-	-	TRBJ1-1	TRBV6-1	TGTGCCAGCAAGCACCCAGCTACTAATGAAGCTTTCTTT	CASKHPATNEAFF
many	TRBD2	TRBJ2-1	TRBV12-3/TRBV12-4	TGTGCCAGCAGACCCGGGGGGTCCAATGAGCAGTTCTTC	CASRPGGSNEQFF
few	-	TRBJ2-7	TRBV6-1	TGTGCCAGCAGGGGCGTGGGCACCACAAGCGAGCAGTACTTC	CASRGVGTTSEQYF
few	-	TRBJ2-4	TRBV10-3	TGTGCCATCAGTGAGTCGTTTGGGGGCCCAGGTATTCAGTACTTC	CAISESFGGPGIQYF
-	TRBD2	TRBJ2-5	TRBV5-5	TGTGCCAGCAGCCGGGGACTAGCGGGAGACTACCAAGAGACCCAGTACTTC	CASSRGLAGDYQETQYF
many	TRBD2	TRBJ2-7	TRBV10-3	TGTGCCACCGGGACTAGCGGGTCCTACGAGCAGTACTTC	CATGTSGSYEQYF
few	TRBD2	TRBJ2-1	TRBV4-3	TGCGCCAGCAGCCAGGGGCGGACTAGCGGGAGAATCGGGCGGAATGAGCAGTTCTTC	CASSQGRTSGRIGRNEQFF
-	-	TRBJ1-2	TRBV5-1	TGCGCCAGCAGCCCGTCCCGGGGGGACTCTGGTGGCTACACCTTC	CASSPSRGDSGGYTF
many	TRBD2	TRBJ2-1	TRBV5-6	TGTGCCAGCAGCTTTCGACTAGCGGGGGTTTACAATGAGCAGTTCTTC	CASSFRLAGVYNEQFF
many	TRBD2	TRBJ2-1	TRBV24-1	TGTGCCACCAGTGATGCGGGGACTAGCGGGAGCCGGGGGGCTGAGCAGTTCTTC	CATSDAGTSGSRGAEQFF
-	-	TRBJ1-1	TRBV3-1	TGTGCCAGCAGCCAAGAACGTAGCACTGAAGCTTTCTTT	CASSQERSTEAFF
few	-	TRBJ2-2	TRBV12-5	TGTGCTAGTGGTTTAGGAGGCACCGGGGAGCTGTTTTTT	CASGLGGTGELFF
-	-	TRBJ1-5	TRBV7-9	TGTGCCAGCAGCCCCGACAGGAGGGAGCCCCAGCATTTT	CASSPDRREPQHF
few	TRBD1	TRBJ2-4	TRBV4-1	TGCGCCAGCAGCCACTTGGACAGGGGGCCTAAAAACATTCAGTACTTC	CASSHLDRGPKNIQYF
-	-	TRBJ1-1	TRBV20-1	TGCAGTGCTAGACGGCGACAGAACACTGAAGCTTTCTTT	CSARRRQNTEAFF
many	TRBD2	TRBJ2-3	TRBV20-1	TGCAGTGCCCCTACTGGGACTAGCCTCCCAGATACGCAGTATTTT	CSAPTGTSLPDTQYF
-	-	TRBJ2-3	TRBV6-1	TGTGCCAGCAAGTTAGACACAGATACGCAGTATTTT	CASKLDTDTQYF